The 30 T cell receptor beta chains reported below all come from one sample, sequenced in a study of cytomegalovirus exposure and HLA in healthy donors. The PCR made use of 60 Vbeta and 13 Jbeta primers. The assay was immunoSEQ multiplex PCR, and TCRdb's table has in-frame clones only and misses some. The sample holds about 140,000 clones, roughly 80% seen once. Material for sequencing was PBMCs. These receptors were taken from a man aged 35 to 55 in good health and CMV-seropositive.

This clone was seen only once. This rearrangement joins TRBV7-9 to TRBJ2-5; 9 positions match TRBD1. This CDR3 is 14 amino acids long. V lost 5 bases and J lost 3; bases outside the gene matches: 4. Per the germline V gene, CDR1 is SEHNR and CDR2 is FQNEAQ (reference sequence). CDR3 protein: CASSRGQGKETQYF. In nucleotides, the CDR3 is TGTGCCAGCAGCAGAGGACAGGGGAAAGAGACCCAGTACTTC.

The CDR3 bases are TGTGCCACCAGCAGAGACGGGCCAGGGGACACAGATACGCAGTATTTT. It specifies CATSRDGPGDTDTQYF. The V gene is TRBV15, the J gene TRBJ2-3; possible D gene TRBD1, 6 bases. CDR3 length: 16 residues. The ends were cut back, 0 bases at V and 2 bases at J, with 12 bases in the middle. The V gene's germline CDR1 is LNHNV and CDR2 YYDKDF (reference sequence).

The rearrangement uses TRBV9 and TRBJ2-5; 12 bases agree with TRBD2. The junction had 20 bases not matched to a gene; V was cut back by 4 bases and J by 4 bases. The germline gives CDR1 SGDLS, CDR2 YYNGEE. The CDR3 contains 20 residues. The DNA for the CDR3 is TGTGCCAGCAGCACCCCCGGGTGGGGAGCTAGCGGGAGGGTAAGAGAGACCCAGTACTTC. As protein: CASSTPGWGASGRVRETQYF.

The J gene is TRBJ2-7, the V gene TRBV6-1; D perhaps matches TRBD1 (6 bases). The V end lost 5 bases, the J end lost 3 bases, and 11 bases lay between the germline ends. Germline CDR1 MNHNS, CDR2 SASEGT. The CDR3 has 13 amino acids. This CDR3 is CASSRNRDYEQYF. In nucleotides, the CDR3 is TGTGCCAGCAGTCGGAACAGGGACTACGAGCAGTACTTC.

The chain links TRBV6-6 to TRBJ2-2; TRBD2 is a possible D gene (7 bases). The CDR3 is made up of 16 amino acids. The germline gives CDR1 MNHNY, CDR2 SVGAGI (reference sequence). V was shortened by 11 bases and J by 5 bases, with 24 bases between the two germline ends. CDR3 in DNA: TGTGCCTTTTCGAAGGGGGGGGAAGGGAGAACCGGGGAGCTGTTTTTT. Encoded protein: CAFSKGGEGRTGELFF.

Of note for this clone: A read error may produce the germline difference seen at one junction end. The chain's CDR3 is CAIQTVSYGQYF. CDR3 bases: TGTGCCATCCAGACAGTCTCCTACGGGCAGTACTTC. The V call is TRBV6-1, the J call TRBJ2-7, with D tentatively TRBD1 (5 bases). CDR1 MNHNS and CDR2 SASEGT come from the germline V gene. The CDR3 has 12 amino acids.

The chain recombines TRBV4-1 with TRBJ2-7; D gene uncertain. The V end was cut by 1 base, the J end by 2 bases, with 12 bases between. Per germline, CDR1 MGHRA and CDR2 YSYEKL. The CDR3 contains 15 residues. Here the CDR3 DNA reads TGCGCCAGCAGCCAAGGTTCGAATACTCCCTACGAGCAGTACTTC. It encodes CASSQGSNTPYEQYF.

The rearrangement joins TRBV30 to TRBJ1-2; D gene unclear. The CDR3 loop spans 12 amino acids. V was cut by 8 bases and J by 4 bases, with 14 bases left in between. Germline CDR1 reads GTSNPN; CDR2 reads SVGIG (reference sequence). The chain's CDR3 is CARGSSIYGYTF. The CDR3 region has the DNA TGTGCCCGCGGGAGCAGCATCTATGGCTACACCTTC. The full variable domain, its missing parts supplied by reference TRBV30 and TRBJ1-2, is SQTIHQWPATLVQPVGSPLSLECTVEGTSNPNLYWYRQAAGRGLQLLFYSVGIGQISSEVPQNLSASRPQDRQFILSSKKLLLSDSGFYLCARGSSIYGYTFGSGTRLTVV.

This chain joins TRBV28 and TRBJ2-1; no clear D. This CDR3 is 15 amino acids long. Germline loops: CDR1 MDHEN, CDR2 SYDVKM. Trimming shortened V by 3 bases and J by 9 bases, and 18 bases separated the two germline ends. CDR3 nucleotide sequence: TGTGCCAGCAGTTTTGGCGGTTCGTCCATCAGTGAGCAGTTCTTC. Encoded protein: CASSFGGSSISEQFF.

J is TRBJ1-4 and V is TRBV7-9; 7 bases line up with TRBD1. The V gene end was trimmed by 2 bases and the J gene end by 6 bases; junction bases not matched to a gene: 9. The CDR3 spans 16 residues. The germline gives CDR1 SEHNR, CDR2 FQNEAQ (reference sequence). CDR3 protein: CASSLTLRGLDEKLFF. The CDR3 DNA reads TGTGCCAGCAGCTTAACCCTAAGGGGGCTCGATGAAAAACTGTTTTTT. The entire variable domain, with the rest obtained from reference TRBV7-9 and TRBJ1-4, is as follows: DTGVSQNPRHKITKRGQNVTFRCDPISEHNRLYWYRQTLGQGPEFLTYFQNEAQLEKSRLLSDRFSAERPKGSFSTLEIQRTEQGDSAMYLCASSLTLRGLDEKLFFGSGTQLSVL.

The J gene is TRBJ2-3, the V gene TRBV30; 12 bases are shared with TRBD2. V was clipped by 1 base and J by 4 bases; unmatched bases: 9. CDR3 length equals 17 residues. The V gene's germline CDR1 is GTSNPN and CDR2 SVGIG (reference sequence). The CDR3 DNA sequence: TGTGCCTGGAGTGGCACCCGGACTAGCGGGATAGCAGATACGCAGTATTTT. Encoded protein: CAWSGTRTSGIADTQYF.

The V call is TRBV9, the J call TRBJ1-2; 9 nucleotides align to TRBD1. The germline V gene has CDR1 SGDLS and CDR2 YYNGEE. J gave up 5 bases and V 4 bases, and 3 bases lay outside the gene matches. CDR3 length: 13 residues. In nucleotides, the CDR3 is TGTGCCAGCAGCCAGGACAGGGGTTATGGCTACACCTTC. This encodes CASSQDRGYGYTF.

The chain links TRBV13 to TRBJ2-7; 8 bases line up with TRBD1. With 5 bases clipped from V and 1 base from J, the junction kept 10 bases outside the gene matches. This CDR3 is 16 amino acids long. Germline V lookup: CDR1 PRHDT, CDR2 FYEKMQ (reference sequence). The CDR3, as DNA: TGTGCCAGCAGCGCTTTTCCGGGACAGGTATCCTACGAGCAGTACTTC. Translating gives CASSAFPGQVSYEQYF.

This clone is a singleton in its sample. The chain carries TRBV5-1 and TRBJ2-5, with TRBD2 as a possible D gene (6 bases). The CDR3 length is 16 residues. Trimming cost V 4 bases and J 2 bases, with 18 bases left between them. CDR1 is SGHRS and CDR2 is YFSETQ in the germline V gene. The CDR3 protein is CASSLGSGSNQETQYF. For the CDR3, the DNA is TGCGCCAGCAGCCTCGGGAGTGGGAGTAATCAAGAGACCCAGTACTTC.

The chain carries TRBV18 and TRBJ1-2, with TRBD1 matching 7 bases. Unmatched junction bases numbered 12, after V lost 3 bases and J lost 5 bases. The V gene's germline CDR1 is KGHSH and CDR2 LQKENI. The length of the CDR3 is 16 residues. CDR3 nucleotide sequence: TGTGCCAGCTCACCTCGGGACAGACTCTCCCTTTATGGCTACACCTTC. This translates into CASSPRDRLSLYGYTF.

This clone was counted a few times. The CDR3 region is CAISESSWGGDNEQFF. The CDR3 DNA is TGTGCCATCAGTGAGTCAAGCTGGGGGGGAGACAATGAGCAGTTCTTC. This chain joins TRBV10-3 and TRBJ2-1, with 7 bases matching TRBD2. V was clipped by 0 bases and J by 5 bases; unmatched bases: 7. CDR1 and CDR2 (germline): ENHRY, SYGVKD. The CDR3 consists of 16 residues.

CDR3 bases: TGTGCCAGCAGACCCCGCGGGCGGGTTAATGAAAAACTGTTTTTT. Translation: CASRPRGRVNEKLFF. The chain is built from TRBV6-5 and TRBJ1-4; D not resolved. The CDR3 is made up of 15 amino acids. From germline, CDR1 is MNHEY and CDR2 SVGAGI. Trimming shortened V by 6 bases and J by 4 bases, and 15 bases separated the two germline ends.

The gene calls are TRBV4-1 and TRBJ2-5; 10 nucleotides align to TRBD2. The end of the DNA aligns better with TRBJ2-7, so the J call may be wrong. CDR1 is MGHRA, CDR2 YSYEKL, per germline. The CDR3 runs 17 residues. The CDR3 region has the DNA TGCGCCAGCAGCCAAGTAGGACTAGCGGTCTCCTCCTACGAGCAGTACTTC. It yields the protein CASSQVGLAVSSYEQYF.

J is TRBJ1-2 and V is TRBV11-2; maybe TRBD1 (6 bases). Trimming pared 4 bases from V and 2 bases from J, leaving 11 bases between. The V gene's germline CDR1 is SGHAT and CDR2 FQNNGV. The CDR3 runs 14 residues. The CDR3: CASSSVTGNYGYTF. In DNA, the CDR3 is TGTGCCAGCAGCTCCGTAACAGGGAACTATGGCTACACCTTC.

This chain joins TRBV2 and TRBJ1-2, with TRBD1 matching over 7 bases. This CDR3 contains 15 residues. Germline V gene sequence: CDR1 SNHLY, CDR2 FYNNEI. With 8 bases clipped from V and 3 bases from J, the junction kept 12 bases outside the gene matches. CDR3 in amino acids: CASSRRNQGDYGYTF. The CDR3 nucleotides are TGTGCCAGCTCTCGAAGAAATCAGGGGGACTATGGCTACACCTTC.

The chain has TRBV4-1 and TRBJ1-1; maybe TRBD1 (6 bases). V was trimmed by 0 bases and J by 7 bases, leaving 12 bases between them. The germline V gene has CDR1 MGHRA and CDR2 YSYEKL. The length of the CDR3 is 14 residues. The CDR3 DNA follows: TGCGCCAGCAGCCAAGATATCAGGGGCTATGAAGCTTTCTTT. This gives the protein CASSQDIRGYEAFF.

The J gene is TRBJ1-1, the V gene TRBV11-3, with D hard to call. From germline, CDR1 is SGHNT and CDR2 YENEEA. The CDR3 sequence is 15 residues long. The V gene lost 3 bases and the J gene lost 2 bases, with 13 bases spanning the gap. CDR3 region: CASSFEEGLNTEAFF. The CDR3 DNA is TGTGCCAGCAGCTTTGAGGAGGGATTAAACACTGAAGCTTTCTTT.

In DNA form, the CDR3 reads TGCGCCAGCAGCTTCACAACCGGGACAGGAGGTGGCTACACCTTC. Its protein is CASSFTTGTGGGYTF. V gene TRBV5-1 combines with J gene TRBJ1-2; TRBD1 agrees at 8 bases. This CDR3 has 15 residues. V shed 2 bases and J 7 bases; nucleotides not matched to a gene: 10. Germline V gives CDR1 SGHRS, CDR2 YFSETQ.

This clone was counted between two and nine times. CDR3 bases: TGTGCCAGCAGCGCCGTCGACAGGGGGGACTACGAGCAGTACTTC. It yields the protein CASSAVDRGDYEQYF. V and J are TRBV9 and TRBJ2-7, with 9 nucleotides matching TRBD1. The CDR3 is 15 amino acids. Trimming took 3 bases from V and 3 from J; bases not matched to a gene: 7. Germline loops: CDR1 SGDLS, CDR2 YYNGEE.

The rearrangement uses TRBV5-1 and TRBJ2-1; 9 bases agree with TRBD1. With 2 bases clipped from V and 7 bases from J, the junction kept 1 base outside the gene matches. This CDR3 is built from 13 residues. Germline V gives CDR1 SGHRS, CDR2 YFSETQ. As DNA, the CDR3 is TGCGCCAGCAGCTTACAGGGGGCGAATGAGCAGTTCTTC. Amino acid sequence: CASSLQGANEQFF.

The chain combines TRBV5-6 with TRBJ1-3; 9 bases agree with TRBD1. The CDR3 is 17 amino acids. Germline trimming cut 2 bases from V and 1 base from J; bases unmatched to any gene: 7. Germline V gene data show CDR1 as SGHDT and CDR2 as YYEEEE. The chain's CDR3 is CASSFPDRGRSGNTIYF. The CDR3 DNA is TGTGCCAGCAGCTTCCCGGACAGGGGCCGGTCTGGAAACACCATATATTTT.

This clone was recorded only once. The chain is built from TRBV7-2 and TRBJ2-1, with unresolved D. The CDR3 consists of 13 residues. Germline CDR1 is SGHTA and CDR2 is FQGNSA. Trimming removed 4 bases at V and 4 bases at J, with 8 bases between. In nucleotides, the CDR3 is TGTGCCAGCAGCTCTACCCCGTACAATGAGCAGTTCTTC. Its translation is CASSSTPYNEQFF. The full variable domain, with the rest looked up from reference TRBV7-2 and TRBJ2-1, is GAGVSQSPSNKVTEKGKDVELRCDPISGHTALYWYRQSLGQGLEFLIYFQGNSAPDKSGLPSDRFSAERTGGSVSTLTIQRTQQEDSAVYLCASSSTPYNEQFFGPGTRLTVL.

The gene calls are TRBV15 and TRBJ2-2; 12 bases are shared with TRBD2. The germline V gene encodes CDR1 LNHNV and CDR2 YYDKDF (reference sequence). The CDR3 has 19 residues. After removal of 2 bases from V and 7 bases from J, the junction contained 14 bases not matched to a gene. The DNA of the CDR3 is TGTGCCACCAGCAGACTAGGGGGGCCTAGCGGGGGGGCCAGCGGGGAGCTGTTTTTT. This codes for CATSRLGGPSGGASGELFF. Filled out from reference TRBV15 and TRBJ2-2, the complete variable domain reads DAMVIQNPRYQVTQFGKPVTLSCSQTLNHNVMYWYQQKSSQAPKLLFHYYDKDFNNEADTPDNFQSRRPNTSFCFLDIRSPGLGDTAMYLCATSRLGGPSGGASGELFFGEGSRLTVL.

This sequence joins TRBV19 and TRBJ2-1, with 9 bases fitting TRBD2. Per germline, CDR1 LNHDA and CDR2 SQIVND (reference sequence). With 5 bases clipped from V and 5 bases from J, the junction kept 7 bases outside the gene matches. The CDR3 is 15 residues long. CDR3 coding DNA: TGTGCCAGTAGTGCCGCGGGACTAGCACACAATGAGCAGTTCTTC. Its protein is CASSAAGLAHNEQFF.

The V and J genes are TRBV30 and TRBJ2-2; 7 nucleotides line up with TRBD1. The CDR3 sequence is 19 residues long. Germline V gene sequence: CDR1 GTSNPN, CDR2 SVGIG (reference sequence). Trimming removed 0 bases from V and 5 bases from J; junction bases left unmatched: 18. The DNA of the CDR3 is TGTGCCTGGAGTGTACACTTGACAGGGCCTCGAATAAGGACCGGGGAGCTGTTTTTT. Residues: CAWSVHLTGPRIRTGELFF.